The 7 T cell receptor beta chains listed next were all sequenced from one sample in a study of a mutant IDH1 vaccine in newly diagnosed glioma. The method was immunoSEQ multiplex PCR; TCRdb's version includes in-frame clones alone and lacks a portion of them. The table lists approximately 80,000 clones, over 75% of them singletons. Sample time point: week 5, during vaccination. The investigators gave 300 ug of mutant IDH1 20-mer peptide in each vaccine dose, together with topical imiquimod. These TCRs are of unknown antigen specificity. The sample was PBMCs, taken from a glioma patient whose treatment included an IDH1 peptide vaccine. These receptors were collected from a woman in her forties or fifties with glioma.

This chain links TRBV19 with TRBJ2-1; D may be TRBD1 or TRBD2 (6 bases each). In germline, CDR1 is LNHDA, CDR2 SQIVND (reference sequence). The V end was cut by 9 bases, the J end by 0 bases, with 15 bases between. The CDR3 covers 15 residues. CDR3 in amino acids: CASKGGGSSYNEQFF. CDR3 DNA: TGTGCCAGCAAAGGGGGAGGTAGCTCCTACAATGAGCAGTTCTTC. Based on the CDR3 plus reference TRBV19 and TRBJ2-1, the full variable domain is DGGITQSPKYLFRKEGQNVTLSCEQNLNHDAMYWYRQDPGQGLRLIYYSQIVNDFQKGDIAEGYSVSREKKESFPLTVTSAQKNPTAFYLCASKGGGSSYNEQFFGPGTRLTVL.

This chain connects TRBV10-3 to TRBJ2-7, with 7 nucleotides matching TRBD1. CDR1 is ENHRY, CDR2 SYGVKD, per germline. The V and J ends lost 6 bases and 4 bases, in that order; junction bases with no gene match: 12. The CDR3 loop spans 15 amino acids. The CDR3 loop reads CAIRGDRTKGYEQYF. The CDR3 coding sequence is TGTGCCATCAGGGGGGACAGAACAAAAGGATACGAGCAGTACTTC.

The V call is TRBV4-1, the J call TRBJ1-5, with D maybe TRBD1 (5 bases). The CDR3 runs to 20 residues. The V gene's germline CDR1 is MGHRA and CDR2 YSYEKL. The V end lost 1 base, the J end lost 0 bases, and 22 bases lay between the germline ends. The CDR3 DNA reads TGCGCCAGCAGCCAAGTATTTAGAGGACAAGGAAAATTTAGCAATCAGCCCCAGCATTTT. This sequence encodes CASSQVFRGQGKFSNQPQHF.

The V gene is TRBV7-2, the J gene TRBJ1-1; 8 bases are a match to TRBD1. CDR1 is SGHTA, CDR2 FQGNSA, per germline. Trimming cost V 5 bases and J 1 base; bases outside gene matches: 9. The CDR3 sequence is 16 residues long. The CDR3 loop reads CASSLNRGIPNTEAFF. CDR3 DNA sequence: TGTGCCAGCAGCCTTAACAGGGGGATCCCGAACACTGAAGCTTTCTTT.

The chain joins TRBV2 to TRBJ2-7; perhaps TRBD2 as D (5 bases). This CDR3 contains 13 residues. Germline CDR1 reads SNHLY; CDR2 reads FYNNEI. V lost 5 bases to trimming and J lost 3 bases, with 11 bases between them. This chain's CDR3 is CASSRERDYEQYF. The CDR3 nucleotides are TGTGCCAGCAGTAGGGAGAGGGACTACGAGCAGTACTTC.

The chain couples TRBV13 to TRBJ2-7; possible D gene TRBD1, 6 bases. Trimming removed 5 bases from V and 2 bases from J, with 19 bases in between. The CDR3 covers 16 residues. Germline-derived CDR1 and CDR2 are PRHDT and FYEKMQ (reference sequence). In DNA, the CDR3 is TGTGCCAGCAGCCCTCGACGAGGGGGAAACCCCTACGAGCAGTACTTC. This sequence encodes CASSPRRGGNPYEQYF.

CDR3 sequence (DNA): TGTGCCAGCACCTCCGGGACCTGGGAGACCCAGTACTTC. Protein: CASTSGTWETQYF. The chain combines TRBV6-6 with TRBJ2-5, with D perhaps matching TRBD1 or TRBD2 (5 bases each). V lost 7 bases and J lost 5, with 14 bases in between. CDR1 is MNHNY, CDR2 SVGAGI, per germline (reference sequence). This CDR3 spans 13 amino acids.